The clone carrying this TCR beta chain was seen repeatedly, ten times or more. Its antigen is undetermined. This record comes from a study of molecular identifiers for immune sequencing clone quantification. Study results and caveats: Whereas clones above 20 RNA copies held under 1% of naive-cell molecules, they held over 97% of effector molecules.

TCRdb reanalysed the PCR reads using MiXCR and keeps one entry per CDR3 protein. The sample yields about 67,000 distinct CDR3 sequences, roughly 17% seen once. Sorting recovered naive CD8 T cells on a CD8+CD4-CCR7+CD45RA+ profile. V was shortened by 3 bases and J by 9 bases, with 9 bases between the two germline ends. Germline loops: CDR1 SGHTA, CDR2 FQGNSA. The length of the CDR3 is 12 residues. Sequencing was carried out using naive CD8+ T cells from blood, with Jurkat cell RNA spiked in. Described subset: FACS-sorted CD8+CD4-CCR7+CD45RA+ naive T cells. The chain uses TRBV7-2 and TRBJ2-4; D uncertain. The receptor was isolated from a human donor in good health. Some libraries in this study had Jurkat cell RNA spiked in. The CDR3 loop is CASSLSRGIQYF. CDR3 in DNA: TGTGCCAGCAGCTTGAGTCGTGGCATTCAGTACTTC.